The rows below give T cell receptor beta chains drawn from one sample of a study of T cells in Graves' hyperthyroidism and ophthalmopathy. MiXCR, applied by TCRdb to the multiplex PCR reads, yields one record per CDR3 protein. The profile shows 300,000 to 450,000 distinct CDR3 sequences, around 14% of them singletons. Sample: blood. Source of these receptors: a woman in her fifties or sixties with Graves' hyperthyroidism. Both conserved end residues are part of each CDR3. D genes are given only for firm matches. Not every row has a clone size; where given, it reads once, few, many or a size class.

TGTGCCAGCAGTACCCGTAGCTTAGGACGGGAGGACACTGAAGCTTTCTTT,CASSTRSLGREDTEAFF,TRBV6-2/TRBV6-3,many,.,17,TRBJ1-1
TGTGCCAGCAATCGGGCAGGAGTAGAGGGTGAAAAACTGTTTTTT,CASNRAGVEGEKLFF,TRBV6-1,many,.,15,TRBJ1-4
TGTGCCAGCAGCCAAGAACTCGGCTCCTACGAGCAGTACTTC,CASSQELGSYEQYF,TRBV3-1,many,.,14,TRBJ2-7
TGTGCCAGCAGTTACTCGGTGAGCTCCTACGAGCAGTACTTC,CASSYSVSSYEQYF,TRBV6-2/TRBV6-3,many,.,14,TRBJ2-7
TGTGCCAGCAGCTTGGGAATCAAGGGCGCCACCATATATTTT,CASSLGIKGATIYF,TRBV5-4,few,.,14,TRBJ1-3
TGTGCCAGTATGACCCGGGTGGGCCGGCCAGATACGCAGTATTTT,CASMTRVGRPDTQYF,TRBV6-1,.,.,15,TRBJ2-3
TGTGCCAGCAGCTTAGCGGGGACCGGGAAGCTGTTTTTT,CASSLAGTGKLFF,TRBV7-8,many,.,13,TRBJ2-2
TGTGCCAGCAGCTTTCCCCGGGACCGAACCAATGAGCAGTTCTTC,CASSFPRDRTNEQFF,TRBV7-9,many,.,15,TRBJ2-1
TGTGCCAGCAGCTCGCGCAGCGGGAGATACGGTGAGCAGTTCTTC,CASSSRSGRYGEQFF,TRBV5-5,many,TRBD2,15,TRBJ2-1
TGTGCCAGCAGAGCCGGGACAGCGTTCAATGAGCAGTTCTTC,CASRAGTAFNEQFF,TRBV6-1,few,TRBD1,14,TRBJ2-1
TGTGCCAGCAGTTTAGGACAATTAAGGGTAGGTAATCAGCCCCAGCATTTT,CASSLGQLRVGNQPQHF,TRBV12-3/TRBV12-4,few,.,17,TRBJ1-5
TGCAGTGCGGTCAGCCAAAACATTCAGTACTTC,CSAVSQNIQYF,TRBV20-1,.,.,11,TRBJ2-4
TGTGCCAGCAGGAAGGAGGGTGGTACCGGGGAGCTGTTTTTT,CASRKEGGTGELFF,TRBV5-6,few,.,14,TRBJ2-2
TGTGCCATCAGGGGAAAGGACAGGGACGGAACAGATACGCAGTATTTT,CAIRGKDRDGTDTQYF,TRBV10-3,few,TRBD1,16,TRBJ2-3
TGCGCCAGCAGCAGGGGACTAGTAACCCCCCAAGAGACCCAGTACTTC,CASSRGLVTPQETQYF,TRBV5-1,.,TRBD2,16,TRBJ2-5
TGTGCCACCCTCCCTAGCGGGGGATACAATGAGCAGTTCTTC,CATLPSGGYNEQFF,TRBV10-3,many,TRBD2,14,TRBJ2-1
TGTGCCAGCAGCCAAGAGGGACTAGCGGCCCAAGGCCGGCAGTTCTTC,CASSQEGLAAQGRQFF,TRBV3-1,few,TRBD2,16,TRBJ2-1
TGCAGTGCTAGAGATAACAGGGGTATTTACTTC,CSARDNRGIYF,TRBV20-1,.,TRBD1,11,TRBJ2-7
TGTGCCAGTAGTTTTAGGACAGCGCAAGAGACCCAGTACTTC,CASSFRTAQETQYF,TRBV19,few,.,14,TRBJ2-5
TGCAGTGCTAGAGACACAGAGAACACTGAAGCTTTCTTT,CSARDTENTEAFF,TRBV20-1,many,.,13,TRBJ1-1
TGTGCCAGCAAAAGGACAGCCCAAGAGACCCAGTACTTC,CASKRTAQETQYF,TRBV6-1,.,.,13,TRBJ2-5
TGTGCCAGCAGTTACTGGGGACTAGCGGGAGAAGAAGACAATGAGCAGTTCTTC,CASSYWGLAGEEDNEQFF,TRBV6-2/TRBV6-3,many,TRBD2,18,TRBJ2-1
TGTGCCAGCAGCTCATTCAAGCAGGAGAACACTGAAGCTTTCTTT,CASSSFKQENTEAFF,TRBV11-2,.,.,15,TRBJ1-1
TGTGCCAGCAGCGTACCCCAGGACAGGGGCGCGGTGGGTGGTGAAAAACTGTTTTTT,CASSVPQDRGAVGGEKLFF,TRBV7-8,many,TRBD1,19,TRBJ1-4
TGTGCCAGCAAGCGGGACACGAACTCCTACGAGCAGTACTTC,CASKRDTNSYEQYF,TRBV6-1,few,.,14,TRBJ2-7
TGTGCCAGCAGCCCCCTAAGCTCCTACGAGCAGTACTTC,CASSPLSSYEQYF,TRBV7-9,many,.,13,TRBJ2-7
TGCAGCGTTGAAGAACCAGACTACAATGAGCAGTTCTTC,CSVEEPDYNEQFF,TRBV29-1,.,.,13,TRBJ2-1
TGTGCCAGCAGTAATGCCTGGAACACTGAAGCTTTCTTT,CASSNAWNTEAFF,TRBV7-2,many,.,13,TRBJ1-1
TGTGCCAGCAGCTTAGGTTTTGGGGAGACCCAGTACTTC,CASSLGFGETQYF,TRBV7-2,many,.,13,TRBJ2-5
TGTGCCAGCAGCGTTCGACGGTTCACAGATACGCAGTATTTT,CASSVRRFTDTQYF,TRBV7-8,many,.,14,TRBJ2-3
TGTGCCAGCAGTACAGCCTACACAGGGGGTTACGGCTACACCTTC,CASSTAYTGGYGYTF,TRBV27,many,TRBD1,15,TRBJ1-2
TGTGCCAGCAGCTCGGGTCCCGTTAAGTACTTC,CASSSGPVKYF,TRBV2,many,.,11,TRBJ2-5
TGTGCCAGTAGTATAGCCGGGGGGGGAAATCAGCCCCAGCATTTT,CASSIAGGGNQPQHF,TRBV19,.,.,15,TRBJ1-5
TGCGCCAGCAGTGACGGGGTTCCCGGGGAGCTGTTTTTT,CASSDGVPGELFF,TRBV10-1,.,.,13,TRBJ2-2
TGTGCCAGCTCACCCCCGGGACCGATTAGCAATCAGCCCCAGCATTTT,CASSPPGPISNQPQHF,TRBV18,few,.,16,TRBJ1-5
TGTGCCAGCAGCTATGGACTAGCGGGAAACAACGAGCAGTACTTC,CASSYGLAGNNEQYF,TRBV11-3,.,TRBD2,15,TRBJ2-7
TGTGCCAGCAGAGAGGGCCCAAGCACAGATACGCAGTATTTT,CASREGPSTDTQYF,TRBV2,many,.,14,TRBJ2-3
TGCGCCAGCAGCTTCGGGACAGGGGGAAACACCGGGGAGCTGTTTTTT,CASSFGTGGNTGELFF,TRBV5-1,.,TRBD1,16,TRBJ2-2
TGTGCCAGCAGCTTCCGACAGGGCTATGAGCAGTTCTTC,CASSFRQGYEQFF,TRBV7-8,few,TRBD1,13,TRBJ2-1
TGTGCCAGCAGCAGGGGACAGCCCACCTTTGGAAACACCATATATTTT,CASSRGQPTFGNTIYF,TRBV3-1,many,TRBD1,16,TRBJ1-3
TGCAGCGTCTTAGCCCCGCTAACAGGGAATGGCTACACCTTC,CSVLAPLTGNGYTF,TRBV29-1,.,.,14,TRBJ1-2
TGCGCCAGCAGCTTATGGCGGTCTGGGGGCCGGGAGACCCAGTACTTC,CASSLWRSGGRETQYF,TRBV5-1,.,.,16,TRBJ2-5
TGCGCCAGCAGCTTGGGTGAGGGGGGCGGATTCTCCTACAATGAGCAGTTCTTC,CASSLGEGGGFSYNEQFF,TRBV5-1,few,.,18,TRBJ2-1
TGTGCCTGGAGAGGCCTAGCGGGAAGCACAGATACGCAGTATTTT,CAWRGLAGSTDTQYF,TRBV30,few,TRBD2,15,TRBJ2-3